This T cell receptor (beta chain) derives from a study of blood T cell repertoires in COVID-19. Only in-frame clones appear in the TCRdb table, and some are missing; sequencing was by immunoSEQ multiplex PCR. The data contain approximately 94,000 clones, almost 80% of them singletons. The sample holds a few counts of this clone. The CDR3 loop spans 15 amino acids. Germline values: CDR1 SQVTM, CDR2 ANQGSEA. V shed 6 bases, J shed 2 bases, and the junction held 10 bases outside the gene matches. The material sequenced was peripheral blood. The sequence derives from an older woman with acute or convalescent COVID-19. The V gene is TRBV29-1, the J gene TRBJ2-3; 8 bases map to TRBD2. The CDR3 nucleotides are TGCAGCGTACTTCAGGGCGGGGGGTCCACAGATACGCAGTATTTT. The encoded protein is CSVLQGGGSTDTQYF.